These 29 T cell receptor beta chains were all obtained from the same sample, sequenced in a study of T cell repertoires in cytomegalovirus infection. TCRdb independently ran MiXCR on the reads; one entry per CDR3 protein. The table has more than 400,000 distinct CDR3 sequences, around 27% seen once; the top ten hold roughly 13%. Input material: PBMCs. These receptors were collected from a human donor in good health (CMV status not recorded). Some clones in this sample may be carry-over from other donors' samples.

The chain uses TRBV28 and TRBJ1-2; D gene uncertain. CDR1 is MDHEN, CDR2 SYDVKM, per germline. V lost 5 bases, J lost 2 bases, and 12 bases lay in between. The CDR3 consists of 14 residues. CDR3 residues: CASSMGIGNYGYTF. The CDR3 nucleotides are TGTGCCAGCAGTATGGGTATTGGAAACTATGGCTACACCTTC.

The genes are TRBV28 and TRBJ1-2; possible D gene TRBD1, 5 bases. In germline, CDR1 is MDHEN, CDR2 SYDVKM. CDR3 size: 14 residues. V lost 7 bases and J lost 0, with 12 bases in between. The CDR3: CASIGTETNYGYTF. CDR3 coding DNA: TGTGCCAGCATTGGGACGGAGACTAACTATGGCTACACCTTC.

This chain uses TRBV23-1 with TRBJ2-7; perhaps TRBD1 as D (5 bases). TRBV23-1 falls under the ORF class, with uncertain function. The CDR3 loop spans 14 amino acids. The V gene lost 0 bases and the J gene lost 0 bases, with 6 bases spanning the gap. The CDR3 region has the DNA TGCGCCAGCAGTCAATCAGGGGACTCCTACGAGCAGTACTTC. Translating gives CASSQSGDSYEQYF.

There are many counts of this clonotype. The chain recombines TRBV7-2 with TRBJ2-7; tentative D call: TRBD2 (5 bases). The germline gives CDR1 SGHTA, CDR2 FQGNSA. Trimming shortened V by 4 bases and J by 4 bases, and 23 bases separated the two germline ends. The CDR3 sequence is 17 residues long. The CDR3: CASSSNPLRVMGYEQYF. For the CDR3, the DNA is TGTGCCAGCAGCTCAAACCCCCTGCGGGTGATGGGTTACGAGCAGTACTTC.

The V and J genes are TRBV3-1 and TRBJ1-2; D uncertain. Germline-derived CDR1 and CDR2 are LGHDT and YNNKEL (reference sequence). The CDR3 length is 15 residues. Trimming shortened V by 4 bases and J by 8 bases, and 20 bases separated the two germline ends. Written as DNA, the CDR3 is TGTGCCAGCAGCCCTCAACCGACGGGGAATCGGGGCTACACCTTC. Amino acids: CASSPQPTGNRGYTF.

This chain uses TRBV19 with TRBJ1-3, with 9 bases aligning to TRBD1. The V segment lost 3 bases and the J segment 6 bases; nucleotides outside the gene matches: 12. The length of the CDR3 is 17 residues. CDR1 LNHDA and CDR2 SQIVND come from the germline V gene (reference sequence). CDR3 loop: CASSMAAGQGVENTIYF. The CDR3 coding sequence is TGTGCCAGTAGTATGGCGGCGGGACAGGGTGTCGAAAACACCATATATTTT.

This clonotype was counted at least ten times. CDR3 loop: CASSLALGMMNTEAFF. CDR3 nucleotides: TGTGCCAGCAGCTTAGCGCTCGGAATGATGAACACTGAAGCTTTCTTT. V usage is TRBV7-2 and J usage is TRBJ1-1; D gene ambiguous. CDR1 is SGHTA and CDR2 is FQGNSA in the germline V gene. The CDR3 runs 16 residues. V was pared by 0 bases and J by 0 bases, with 11 bases between. The whole variable domain, remainder taken from reference TRBV7-2 and TRBJ1-1, is GAGVSQSPSNKVTEKGKDVELRCDPISGHTALYWYRQSLGQGLEFLIYFQGNSAPDKSGLPSDRFSAERTGGSVSTLTIQRTQQEDSAVYLCASSLALGMMNTEAFFGQGTRLTVV.

This clonotype was seen a handful of times. CDR3 protein: CASSSSGGDSWPQHF. The CDR3 DNA sequence: TGTGCCAGCAGCTCCTCAGGCGGGGATTCGTGGCCCCAGCATTTT. This chain links TRBV7-2 with TRBJ1-5; no firm D call. Germline V gives CDR1 SGHTA, CDR2 FQGNSA. The CDR3 is made up of 15 amino acids. V was cut by 4 bases and J by 9 bases, with 19 bases left in between.

The chain employs TRBV6-2 or TRBV6-3 and TRBJ2-1, with D perhaps TRBD2 (6 bases). There are 15 residues in the CDR3. CDR1 is MNHEY, CDR2 SVGEGT, per germline. V was shortened by 6 bases and J by 7 bases, with 19 bases between the two germline ends. The CDR3 bases are TGTGCCAGCAGACCCCTAGCGTCAGAGGTGAATGAGCAGTTCTTC. Translating it yields CASRPLASEVNEQFF.

The rearrangement links TRBV25-1 to TRBJ2-7, with TRBD1 matching 9 bases. V gave up 9 bases and J gave up 5 bases; unmatched junction bases: 5. Germline loops: CDR1 MGHDK, CDR2 SYGVNS. This CDR3 spans 12 amino acids. This CDR3 is CASSGTGHEQYF. The CDR3 DNA reads as TGTGCCAGTTCCGGGACAGGGCACGAGCAGTACTTC.

There are many counts of this clonotype. CDR3 in DNA: TGTGCCAGCACCCCAGGGGACAGAGCTTATGGCTACACCTTC. Residues: CASTPGDRAYGYTF. The chain combines TRBV7-2 with TRBJ1-2; 7 bases are a match to TRBD1. Germline-derived CDR1 and CDR2 are SGHTA and FQGNSA. The CDR3 is made up of 14 amino acids. The ends lost 7 bases at V and 5 bases at J; junction bases unmatched: 10.

This chain joins TRBV7-9 and TRBJ1-1, with 10 bases identical to TRBD1. This CDR3 is 15 amino acids long. The germline V gene has CDR1 SEHNR and CDR2 FQNEAQ (reference sequence). Trimming cost V 4 bases and J 4 bases; bases outside gene matches: 6. The CDR3 DNA is TGTGCCAGCAGCTCGACGGGACAGGGGACCACTGAAGCTTTCTTT. This gives the protein CASSSTGQGTTEAFF.

This clonotype was detected a few times. A clone one base away is much larger, so this may be a read error. Here the CDR3 DNA reads TGTGCCAGCGGGACAGGGCACACCGGGGAGCTGTTTTTT. Its protein is CASGTGHTGELFF. This chain connects TRBV28 to TRBJ2-2, with 9 bases aligning to TRBD1. From germline, CDR1 is MDHEN and CDR2 SYDVKM. There are 13 residues in the CDR3. Germline trimming cut 8 bases from V and 3 bases from J; bases unmatched to any gene: 1.

This clonotype came up a few times. This sequence joins TRBV7-2 and TRBJ2-5; tentatively, D is TRBD2 (6 bases). V dropped 6 bases and J dropped 10 bases, with 21 bases sitting between them. The germline gives CDR1 SGHTA, CDR2 FQGNSA. This CDR3 is 14 amino acids long. The CDR3 DNA reads as TGTGCCAGCAGGACCTCCGACGGAACGCGGGGCCAGTACTTC. Its translation: CASRTSDGTRGQYF. The whole variable domain, filled in from reference TRBV7-2 and TRBJ2-5, reads GAGVSQSPSNKVTEKGKDVELRCDPISGHTALYWYRQSLGQGLEFLIYFQGNSAPDKSGLPSDRFSAERTGGSVSTLTIQRTQQEDSAVYLCASRTSDGTRGQYFGPGTRLLVL.

The table lists this clonotype with a count of one. This sequence joins TRBV29-1 and TRBJ1-2; 7 nucleotides align to TRBD1. The CDR3 runs 15 residues. V shed 7 bases, J shed 3 bases, and the junction held 14 bases outside the gene matches. CDR1 and CDR2 (germline): SQVTM, ANQGSEA. As DNA, the CDR3 is TGCAGCGCCCTAGACAGGGATACCCTAGACTATGGCTACACCTTC. The encoded protein is CSALDRDTLDYGYTF.

This clonotype was detected ten times or more. V is TRBV7-2 and J is TRBJ2-4; 8 bases are shared with TRBD1. V dropped 4 bases and J dropped 8; count of bases not matched to a gene: 7. The CDR3 consists of 14 residues. The V gene's germline CDR1 is SGHTA and CDR2 FQGNSA. Here the CDR3 reads CASSSGTGGDIQYF. The CDR3 DNA follows: TGTGCCAGCAGCTCAGGGACAGGCGGGGACATTCAGTACTTC.

This sequence joins TRBV18 and TRBJ2-1, with TRBD2 matching over 8 bases. Germline V CDR1 and CDR2: KGHSH, LQKENI. V gave up 8 bases and J gave up 7 bases; unmatched junction bases: 4. This CDR3 is 12 amino acids long. CDR3 DNA: TGTGCCAGCGGGACTAGTAAGAATGAGCAGTTCTTC. Translated, it gives CASGTSKNEQFF.

This clonotype was observed a few times. The chain recombines TRBV14 with TRBJ2-3; 8 bases are a match to TRBD2. This CDR3 spans 15 amino acids. Germline-derived CDR1 and CDR2 are SGHDN and FVKESK. The trim removed 5 bases at V and 2 bases at J, leaving 6 bases unmatched. In DNA, the CDR3 is TGTGCCAGCAGCACTAGCGGTTCCTACACAGATACGCAGTATTTT. It encodes CASSTSGSYTDTQYF.

The chain couples TRBV12-3 or TRBV12-4 to TRBJ2-5; 10 bases line up with TRBD2. The CDR3 contains 18 residues. V shed 3 bases, J shed 2 bases, and the junction held 12 bases outside the gene matches. Here the CDR3 DNA reads TGTGCCAGCAGTTTGATCCGGCGAGGACTAGCGGTACAAGAGACCCAGTACTTC. Its protein is CASSLIRRGLAVQETQYF.

The sample holds a few counts of this clonotype. The chain recombines TRBV29-1 with TRBJ2-1; 9 bases align to TRBD1. CDR3 length equals 16 residues. Germline V gene data show CDR1 as SQVTM and CDR2 as ANQGSEA. V was clipped by 7 bases and J by 2 bases; unmatched bases: 12. The DNA for the CDR3 is TGCAGCGCGGAAGGACAGGGGTCCACCACCTACAATGAGCAGTTCTTC. Amino acid sequence: CSAEGQGSTTYNEQFF.

V gene TRBV12-5 combines with J gene TRBJ1-1; TRBD1 is a possible D gene (5 bases). The V gene lost 6 bases and the J gene lost 4 bases, with 15 bases spanning the gap. The CDR3 runs to 14 residues. In germline, CDR1 is LGHNT, CDR2 FRNRAP. CDR3: CASGTRESSTEAFF. CDR3 in DNA: TGTGCTAGTGGCACCAGGGAGAGCAGCACTGAAGCTTTCTTT.

This clonotype has a count of ten or more. J is TRBJ2-5 and V is TRBV7-2; 13 bases line up with TRBD2. CDR3 size: 15 residues. The germline CDR1 and CDR2 sequences are SGHTA and FQGNSA. The trim removed 5 bases at V and 5 bases at J, leaving 5 bases unmatched. CDR3 nucleotides: TGTGCCAGCAGCCAAACTAGCGGGAGGGCTGAGACCCAGTACTTC. Its protein is CASSQTSGRAETQYF.

There are many counts of this clonotype. The CDR3 DNA sequence: TGTGCCAGCAGCTTACCTCAGGGATGGGCAGATACGCAGTATTTT. It is translated as CASSLPQGWADTQYF. The V and J genes are TRBV7-2 and TRBJ2-3, with D possibly being TRBD1 (5 bases). Trimming shortened V by 2 bases and J by 4 bases, and 13 bases separated the two germline ends. Per the germline V gene, CDR1 is SGHTA and CDR2 is FQGNSA. This CDR3 region has 15 residues.

Many counts were recorded for this clonotype. The chain employs TRBV7-9 and TRBJ2-7; D ambiguous. The germline gives CDR1 SEHNR, CDR2 FQNEAQ (reference sequence). The length of the CDR3 is 12 residues. The V end was cut by 5 bases, the J end by 6 bases, with 11 bases between. CDR3 bases: TGTGCCAGCAGCCTGCTAAACTCCGAGCAGTACGTC. This translates into CASSLLNSEQYV.

V is TRBV19 and J is TRBJ2-3, with a possible D match to TRBD2 (6 bases). V gave up 5 bases and J gave up 2 bases, with 17 bases separating them. Germline CDR1 and CDR2: LNHDA and SQIVND (reference sequence). The CDR3 covers 16 residues. CDR3 sequence reads: CASSRSTGSLTDTQYF. For the CDR3, the DNA is TGTGCCAGTAGTCGGTCGACCGGGAGCCTCACAGATACGCAGTATTTT.

DNA for the CDR3: TGTGCCAGCAGCTTAGCTTCCAGGGAGCTGTTTTTT. It is translated as CASSLASRELFF. The V call is TRBV11-3, the J call TRBJ2-2; D is ambiguous. The CDR3 is 12 residues long. Germline V gene data show CDR1 as SGHNT and CDR2 as YENEEA. Trimming cost V 1 base and J 9 bases, with 6 bases left between them.

The chain carries TRBV6-1 and TRBJ2-1, with 13 bases identical to TRBD2. The CDR3 has 15 residues. In germline, CDR1 is MNHNS, CDR2 SASEGT. Losses at the gene ends were 5 bases for V and 10 bases for J; bases not matched to a gene: 8. CDR3 nucleotide sequence: TGTGCCAGCAGTCCCCAAGGACTAGCGGGAGTAGAGCAGTTCTTC. Translating it yields CASSPQGLAGVEQFF.

The V call is TRBV6-1, the J call TRBJ2-3; 8 nucleotides match TRBD1. V gave up 6 bases and J gave up 2 bases; unmatched junction bases: 7. This CDR3 region has 15 residues. Per germline, CDR1 MNHNS and CDR2 SASEGT. CDR3 sequence (DNA): TGTGCCAGCAGCCTGGACAGGGCCTACACAGATACGCAGTATTTT. This codes for CASSLDRAYTDTQYF.

This chain links TRBV6-6 with TRBJ1-2, with D uncertain. Germline lookup yields CDR1 MNHNY and CDR2 SVGAGI (reference sequence). V was shortened by 7 bases and J by 2 bases, with 14 bases between the two germline ends. The CDR3 length is 14 residues. The CDR3 nucleotides read TGTGCCAGCACCACGCAACCAGGCAACTATGGCTACACCTTC. It encodes CASTTQPGNYGYTF.